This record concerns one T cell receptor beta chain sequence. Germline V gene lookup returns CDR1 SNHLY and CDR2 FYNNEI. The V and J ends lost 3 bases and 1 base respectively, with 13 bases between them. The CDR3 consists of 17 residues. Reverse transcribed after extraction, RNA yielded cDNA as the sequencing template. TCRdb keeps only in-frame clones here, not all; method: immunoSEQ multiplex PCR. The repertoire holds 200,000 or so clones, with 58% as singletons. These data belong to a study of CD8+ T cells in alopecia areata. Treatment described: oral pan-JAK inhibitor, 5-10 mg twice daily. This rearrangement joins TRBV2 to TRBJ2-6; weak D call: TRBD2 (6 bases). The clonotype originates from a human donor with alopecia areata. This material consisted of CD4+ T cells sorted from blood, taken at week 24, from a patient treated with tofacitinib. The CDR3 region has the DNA TGTGCCAGCAGTGACACGGGAGTTGGGTCTGGGGCCAACGTCCTGACTTTC. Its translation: CASSDTGVGSGANVLTF.